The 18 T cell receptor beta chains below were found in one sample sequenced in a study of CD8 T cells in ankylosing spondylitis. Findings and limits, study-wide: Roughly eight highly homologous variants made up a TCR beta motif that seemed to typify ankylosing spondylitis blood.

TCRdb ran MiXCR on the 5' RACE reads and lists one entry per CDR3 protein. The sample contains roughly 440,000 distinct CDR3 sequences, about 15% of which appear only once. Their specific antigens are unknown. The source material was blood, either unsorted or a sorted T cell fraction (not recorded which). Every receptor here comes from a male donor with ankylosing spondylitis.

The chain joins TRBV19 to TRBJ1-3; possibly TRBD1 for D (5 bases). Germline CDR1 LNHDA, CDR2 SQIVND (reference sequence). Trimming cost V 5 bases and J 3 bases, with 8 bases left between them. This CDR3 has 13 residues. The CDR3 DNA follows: TGTGCCAGTAGTGCGACAGTTGGAAACACCATATATTTT. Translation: CASSATVGNTIYF.

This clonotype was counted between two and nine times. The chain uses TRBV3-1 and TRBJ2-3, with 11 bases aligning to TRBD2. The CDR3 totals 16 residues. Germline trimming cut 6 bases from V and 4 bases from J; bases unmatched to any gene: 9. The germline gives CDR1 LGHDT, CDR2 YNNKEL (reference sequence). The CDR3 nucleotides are TGTGCCAGCAGGTTTAGCGGGAGGGCCGGGGCAGATACGCAGTATTTT. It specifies CASRFSGRAGADTQYF.

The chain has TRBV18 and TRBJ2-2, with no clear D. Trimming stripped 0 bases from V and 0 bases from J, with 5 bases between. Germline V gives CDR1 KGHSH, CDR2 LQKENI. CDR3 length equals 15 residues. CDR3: CASSPPQANTGELFF. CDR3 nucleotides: TGTGCCAGCTCACCACCCCAAGCGAACACCGGGGAGCTGTTTTTT.

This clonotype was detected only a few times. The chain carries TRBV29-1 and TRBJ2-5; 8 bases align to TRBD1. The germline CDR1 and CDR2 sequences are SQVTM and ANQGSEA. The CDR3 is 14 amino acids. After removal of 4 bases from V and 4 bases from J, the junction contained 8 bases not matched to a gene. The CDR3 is CSVGYTGGIETQYF. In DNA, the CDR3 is TGCAGCGTTGGGTACACAGGGGGTATAGAGACCCAGTACTTC.

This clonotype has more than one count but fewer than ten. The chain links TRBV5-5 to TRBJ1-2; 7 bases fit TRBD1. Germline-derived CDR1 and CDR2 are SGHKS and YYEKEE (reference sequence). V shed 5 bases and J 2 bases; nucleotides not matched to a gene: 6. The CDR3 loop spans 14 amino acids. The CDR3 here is CASRYQGVNYGYTF. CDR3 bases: TGTGCCAGCAGATATCAGGGGGTGAACTATGGCTACACCTTC.

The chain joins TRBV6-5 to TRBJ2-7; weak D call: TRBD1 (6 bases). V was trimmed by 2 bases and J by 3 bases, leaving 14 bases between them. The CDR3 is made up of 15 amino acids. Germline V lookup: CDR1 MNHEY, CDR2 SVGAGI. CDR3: CASSYPTGWVYEQYF. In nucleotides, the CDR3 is TGTGCCAGCAGTTACCCAACAGGGTGGGTCTACGAGCAGTACTTC.

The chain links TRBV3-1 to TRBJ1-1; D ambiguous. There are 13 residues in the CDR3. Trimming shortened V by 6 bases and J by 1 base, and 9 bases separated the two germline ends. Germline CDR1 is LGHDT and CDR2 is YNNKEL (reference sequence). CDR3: CASRISSNTEAFF. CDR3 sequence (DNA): TGTGCCAGCAGAATCTCGTCGAACACTGAAGCTTTCTTT.

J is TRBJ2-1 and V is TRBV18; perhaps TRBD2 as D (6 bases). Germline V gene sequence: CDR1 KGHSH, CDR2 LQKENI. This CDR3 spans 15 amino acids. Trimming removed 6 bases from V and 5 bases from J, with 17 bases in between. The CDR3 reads CASSPPGLENNEQFF. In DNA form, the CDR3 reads TGTGCCAGCTCCCCGCCGGGACTGGAGAACAATGAGCAGTTCTTC. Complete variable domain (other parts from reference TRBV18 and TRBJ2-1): NAGVMQNPRHLVRRRGQEARLRCSPMKGHSHVYWYRQLPEEGLKFMVYLQKENIIDESGMPKERFSAEFPKEGPSILRIQQVVRGDSAAYFCASSPPGLENNEQFFGPGTRLTVL.

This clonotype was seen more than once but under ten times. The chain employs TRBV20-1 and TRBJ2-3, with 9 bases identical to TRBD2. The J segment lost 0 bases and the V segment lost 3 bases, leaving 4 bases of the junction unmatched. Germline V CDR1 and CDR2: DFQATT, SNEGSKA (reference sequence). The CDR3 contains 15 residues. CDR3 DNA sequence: TGCAGTGCTAGTAGCGGGAGCACTAGCACAGATACGCAGTATTTT. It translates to CSASSGSTSTDTQYF.

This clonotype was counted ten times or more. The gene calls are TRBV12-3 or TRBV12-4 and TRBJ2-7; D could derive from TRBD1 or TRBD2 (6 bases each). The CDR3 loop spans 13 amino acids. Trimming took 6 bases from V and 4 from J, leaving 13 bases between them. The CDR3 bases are TGTGCCAGCAGCTTGCAGGGGAGGTACGAGCAGTACTTC. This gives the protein CASSLQGRYEQYF.

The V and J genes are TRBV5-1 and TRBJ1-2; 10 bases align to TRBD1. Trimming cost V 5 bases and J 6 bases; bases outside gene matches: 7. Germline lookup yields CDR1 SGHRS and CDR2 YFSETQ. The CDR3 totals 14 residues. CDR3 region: CASSDGQGDHGYTF. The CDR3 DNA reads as TGCGCCAGCAGTGACGGACAGGGGGACCATGGCTACACCTTC.

CDR3 coding DNA: TGTGCCAGCACAACTGCAGGGGGGGAAGAGACCCAGTACTTC. This encodes CASTTAGGEETQYF. This chain uses TRBV3-1 with TRBJ2-5, with D possibly being TRBD1 or TRBD2 (7 bases each). The CDR3 is 14 amino acids. The germline V gene has CDR1 LGHDT and CDR2 YNNKEL (reference sequence). The V gene lost 7 bases and the J gene lost 3 bases, with 15 bases spanning the gap.

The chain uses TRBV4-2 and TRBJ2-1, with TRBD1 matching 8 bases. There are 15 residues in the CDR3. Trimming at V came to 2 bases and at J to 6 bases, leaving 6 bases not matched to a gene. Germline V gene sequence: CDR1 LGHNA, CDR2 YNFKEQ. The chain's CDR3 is CASSQLPGGFNEQFF. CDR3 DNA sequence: TGTGCCAGCAGCCAATTGCCAGGGGGCTTCAATGAGCAGTTCTTC.

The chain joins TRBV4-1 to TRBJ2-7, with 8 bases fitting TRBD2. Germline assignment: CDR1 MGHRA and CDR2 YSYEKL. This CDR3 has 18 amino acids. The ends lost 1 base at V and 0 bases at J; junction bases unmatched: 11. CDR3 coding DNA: TGCGCCAGCAGCCAAGGTTTAAGCGCGGGGGGACTCTCCTACGAGCAGTACTTC. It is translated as CASSQGLSAGGLSYEQYF.

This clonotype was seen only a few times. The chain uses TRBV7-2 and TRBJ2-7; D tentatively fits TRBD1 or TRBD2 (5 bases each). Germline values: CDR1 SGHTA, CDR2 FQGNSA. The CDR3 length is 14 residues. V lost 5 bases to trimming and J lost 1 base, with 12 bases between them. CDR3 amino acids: CASSQGPASYEQYF. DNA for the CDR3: TGTGCCAGCAGCCAGGGACCGGCTTCCTACGAGCAGTACTTC.

In DNA form, the CDR3 reads TGTGCCAGCAGCCCCCTAAAAACAGGGAGCCGGGCAGATACGCAGTATTTT. Protein: CASSPLKTGSRADTQYF. The gene calls are TRBV7-2 and TRBJ2-3; TRBD1 might be the D (6 bases). The CDR3 consists of 17 residues. Trimming removed 5 bases from V and 4 bases from J, with 22 bases in between. Germline CDR1 reads SGHTA; CDR2 reads FQGNSA.

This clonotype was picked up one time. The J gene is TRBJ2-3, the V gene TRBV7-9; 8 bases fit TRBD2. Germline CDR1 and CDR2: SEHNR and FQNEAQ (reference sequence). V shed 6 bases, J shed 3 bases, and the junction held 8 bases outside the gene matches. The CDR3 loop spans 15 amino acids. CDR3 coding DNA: TGTGCCAGCAGTTATAGCGGGATTGGTACAGATACGCAGTATTTT. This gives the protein CASSYSGIGTDTQYF.

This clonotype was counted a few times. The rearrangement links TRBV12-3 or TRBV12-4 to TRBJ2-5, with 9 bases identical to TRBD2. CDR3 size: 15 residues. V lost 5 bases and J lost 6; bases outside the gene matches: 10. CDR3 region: CASSGTGLAGKTQYF. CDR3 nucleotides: TGTGCCAGCAGTGGGACGGGACTAGCCGGAAAGACCCAGTACTTC.